One and the same sample provided the 13 T cell receptor beta chains below, sequenced in a study of blood T cell repertoires in COVID-19. The protocol was immunoSEQ multiplex PCR, while the TCRdb copy is restricted to in-frame clones and leaves out a portion. The sample contains about 440,000 clones, roughly 90% of which appear only once. Input material: peripheral blood. The source is a woman in her 30s with acute or convalescent COVID-19.

This chain connects TRBV5-4 to TRBJ1-6; 7 bases fit TRBD1. This CDR3 is 18 amino acids long. V shed 5 bases, J shed 9 bases, and the junction held 20 bases outside the gene matches. Germline loops: CDR1 SGHNT, CDR2 YYREEE (reference sequence). The CDR3 nucleotides read TGTGCCAGCAGGACAAACAGGGGCCCCGGTGCGACCATTTCACCCCTCCACTTT. Translating gives CASRTNRGPGATISPLHF. Supplemented by reference TRBV5-4 and TRBJ1-6, the full variable domain reads ETGVTQSPTHLIKTRGQQVTLRCSSQSGHNTVSWYQQALGQGPQFIFQYYREEENGRGNFPPRFSGLQFPNYSSELNVNALELDDSALYLCASRTNRGPGATISPLHFGNGTRLTVT.

The chain joins TRBV30 to TRBJ1-1; D is perhaps TRBD1 (5 bases). Between the trimmed V and J ends, which lost 0 bases and 4 bases, there was a span of 12 bases. CDR1 GTSNPN and CDR2 SVGIG come from the germline V gene (reference sequence). The CDR3 has 14 amino acids. CDR3 nucleotide sequence: TGTGCCTGGAGTGTACTCAGGACACTCACTGAAGCTTTCTTT. Protein: CAWSVLRTLTEAFF. The variable domain in full, with the rest retrieved from reference TRBV30 and TRBJ1-1, is SQTIHQWPATLVQPVGSPLSLECTVEGTSNPNLYWYRQAAGRGLQLLFYSVGIGQISSEVPQNLSASRPQDRQFILSSKKLLLSDSGFYLCAWSVLRTLTEAFFGQGTRLTVV.

The chain carries TRBV6-5 and TRBJ1-1; 7 bases fit TRBD1. The CDR3 is 14 residues long. J gave up 7 bases and V 6 bases, and 11 bases lay outside the gene matches. The germline V gene encodes CDR1 MNHEY and CDR2 SVGAGI. Written as DNA, the CDR3 is TGTGCCAGCAGACGTGGCGACAGGGTCAATGAAGCTTTCTTT. Protein sequence: CASRRGDRVNEAFF.

The gene calls are TRBV7-3 and TRBJ2-5; TRBD2 aligns across 10 bases. Unmatched junction bases numbered 4, after V lost 2 bases and J lost 4 bases. The germline V gene encodes CDR1 SGHTA and CDR2 FQGTGA. The CDR3 is made up of 15 amino acids. CDR3 loop: CASSLGTSVAETQYF. The CDR3 nucleotides are TGTGCCAGCAGCTTAGGGACTAGCGTCGCAGAGACCCAGTACTTC.

In nucleotides, the CDR3 is TGTGCCAGCAGAGCCCCCGCTGACTACAATCAGCCCCAGCATTTT. Amino acid sequence: CASRAPADYNQPQHF. This chain links TRBV2 with TRBJ1-5; D is unresolved. V was shortened by 6 bases and J by 3 bases, with 15 bases between the two germline ends. The length of the CDR3 is 15 residues. Per the germline V gene, CDR1 is SNHLY and CDR2 is FYNNEI.

This sequence joins TRBV15 and TRBJ2-1, with 8 positions matching TRBD1. Germline CDR1 is LNHNV and CDR2 is YYDKDF (reference sequence). J gave up 1 base and V 1 base, and 3 bases lay outside the gene matches. This CDR3 spans 16 amino acids. CDR3 coding DNA: TGTGCCACCAGCAGAGCTCAGGGGGCTTCCTACAATGAGCAGTTCTTC. Amino acid sequence: CATSRAQGASYNEQFF.

V and J are TRBV6-6 and TRBJ1-6; D may be TRBD1 (6 bases). Germline CDR1 and CDR2: MNHNY and SVGAGI (reference sequence). CDR3 length equals 14 residues. V lost 2 bases and J lost 8, with 10 bases in between. The CDR3 nucleotides read TGTGCCAGCAGTTACAGGCAGGGGCATTCACCCCTCCACTTT. Encoded protein: CASSYRQGHSPLHF.

For this clone: Other nucleotide sequences in the sample specify the same CDR3. The chain employs TRBV20-1 and TRBJ1-2; D unresolved. V gave up 0 bases and J gave up 8 bases, with 7 bases separating them. The CDR3 runs to 11 residues. Germline V CDR1 and CDR2: DFQATT, SNEGSKA (reference sequence). CDR3 region: CSARDRGGYTF. CDR3 sequence (DNA): TGCAGTGCTAGAGATCGAGGGGGCTACACCTTC.

The chain joins TRBV7-2 to TRBJ2-3; the D gene is possibly TRBD2 (5 bases). Trimming removed 5 bases from V and 4 bases from J, with 10 bases in between. The CDR3 totals 13 residues. The germline gives CDR1 SGHTA, CDR2 FQGNSA. This CDR3 is CASSPGRADTQYF. In nucleotides, the CDR3 is TGTGCCAGCAGCCCGGGAAGGGCAGATACGCAGTATTTT.

Written as DNA, the CDR3 is TGTGCCAGCGGATGGGGGGTGGGCAATCAGCCCCAGCATTTT. As protein: CASGWGVGNQPQHF. The chain links TRBV19 to TRBJ1-5; D possibly corresponds to TRBD1 (5 bases). The CDR3 loop spans 14 amino acids. V was trimmed by 9 bases and J by 2 bases, leaving 14 bases between them. Germline values: CDR1 LNHDA, CDR2 SQIVND (reference sequence). The whole variable domain, remainder taken from reference TRBV19 and TRBJ1-5, is DGGITQSPKYLFRKEGQNVTLSCEQNLNHDAMYWYRQDPGQGLRLIYYSQIVNDFQKGDIAEGYSVSREKKESFPLTVTSAQKNPTAFYLCASGWGVGNQPQHFGDGTRLSIL.

This chain connects TRBV7-4 to TRBJ1-5; D uncertain. There are 15 residues in the CDR3. Trimming stripped 3 bases from V and 0 bases from J, with 9 bases between. Germline V gives CDR1 SGHVT, CDR2 SQSDAQ. CDR3 protein: CASSFSKNSNQPQHF. As DNA, the CDR3 is TGTGCCAGCAGCTTTTCAAAAAATAGCAATCAGCCCCAGCATTTT.

V gene TRBV24-1 combines with J gene TRBJ2-5; 9 bases are shared with TRBD2. The junction had 11 bases not matched to a gene; V was cut back by 5 bases and J by 5 bases. This CDR3 contains 16 residues. The germline gives CDR1 KGHDR, CDR2 SFDVKD. CDR3 bases: TGTGCCACCAGTGGGGCGAGCGGGGGGACCCAGGAGACCCAGTACTTC. This sequence encodes CATSGASGGTQETQYF.

This clone was recorded only once. The gene calls are TRBV28 and TRBJ2-1, with 10 bases that match TRBD2. With 1 base clipped from V and 5 bases from J, the junction kept 2 bases outside the gene matches. Looked up from germline, CDR1 is MDHEN and CDR2 is SYDVKM. This CDR3 comprises 15 residues. CDR3 DNA: TGTGCCAGCAGTTTATTCCTAGCGGGGGACAATGAGCAGTTCTTC. As protein: CASSLFLAGDNEQFF.